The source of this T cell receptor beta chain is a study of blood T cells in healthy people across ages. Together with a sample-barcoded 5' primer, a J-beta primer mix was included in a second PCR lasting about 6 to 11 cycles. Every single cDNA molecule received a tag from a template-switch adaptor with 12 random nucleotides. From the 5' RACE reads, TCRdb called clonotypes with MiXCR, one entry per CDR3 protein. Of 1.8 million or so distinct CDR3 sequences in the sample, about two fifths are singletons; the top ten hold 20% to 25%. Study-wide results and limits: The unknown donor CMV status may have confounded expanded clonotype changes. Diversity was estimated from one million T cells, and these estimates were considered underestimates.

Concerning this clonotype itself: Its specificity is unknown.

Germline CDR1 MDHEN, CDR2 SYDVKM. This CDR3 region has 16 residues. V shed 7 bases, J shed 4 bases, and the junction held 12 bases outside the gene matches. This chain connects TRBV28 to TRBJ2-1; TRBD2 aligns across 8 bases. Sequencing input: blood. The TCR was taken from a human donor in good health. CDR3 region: CASTEMGGTRYNEQFF. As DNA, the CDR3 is TGTGCCAGCACCGAGATGGGGGGGACTAGATACAATGAGCAGTTCTTC. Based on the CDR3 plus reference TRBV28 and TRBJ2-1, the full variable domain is DVKVTQSSRYLVKRTGEKVFLECVQDMDHENMFWYRQDPGLGLRLIYFSYDVKMKEKGDIPEGYSVSREKKERFSLILESASTNQTSMYLCASTEMGGTRYNEQFFGPGTRLTVL.